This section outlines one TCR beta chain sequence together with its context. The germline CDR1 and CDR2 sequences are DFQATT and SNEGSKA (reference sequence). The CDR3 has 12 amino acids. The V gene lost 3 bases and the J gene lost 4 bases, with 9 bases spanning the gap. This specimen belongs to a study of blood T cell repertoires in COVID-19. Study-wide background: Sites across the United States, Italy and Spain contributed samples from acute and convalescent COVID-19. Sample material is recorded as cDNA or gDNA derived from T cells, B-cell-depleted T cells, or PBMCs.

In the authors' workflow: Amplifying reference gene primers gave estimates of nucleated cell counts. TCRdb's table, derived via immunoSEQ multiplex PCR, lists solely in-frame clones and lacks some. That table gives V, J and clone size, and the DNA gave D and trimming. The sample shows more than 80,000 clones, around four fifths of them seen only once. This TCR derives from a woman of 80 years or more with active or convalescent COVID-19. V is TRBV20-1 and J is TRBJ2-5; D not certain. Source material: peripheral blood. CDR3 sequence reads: CSASHEPETQYF. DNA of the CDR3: TGCAGTGCTAGTCACGAGCCAGAGACCCAGTACTTC.